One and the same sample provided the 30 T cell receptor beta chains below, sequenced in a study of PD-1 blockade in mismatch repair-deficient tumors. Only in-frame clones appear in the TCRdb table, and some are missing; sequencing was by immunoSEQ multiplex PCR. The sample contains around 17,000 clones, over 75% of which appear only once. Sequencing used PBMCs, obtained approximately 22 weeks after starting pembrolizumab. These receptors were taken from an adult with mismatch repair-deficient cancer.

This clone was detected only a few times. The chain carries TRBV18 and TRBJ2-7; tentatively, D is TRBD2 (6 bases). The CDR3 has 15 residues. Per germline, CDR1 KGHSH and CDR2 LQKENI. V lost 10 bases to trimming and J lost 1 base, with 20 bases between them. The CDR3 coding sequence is TGTGCCACCCAGGGTACGGGAGCGTTGTCCTACGAGCAGTACTTC. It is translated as CATQGTGALSYEQYF.

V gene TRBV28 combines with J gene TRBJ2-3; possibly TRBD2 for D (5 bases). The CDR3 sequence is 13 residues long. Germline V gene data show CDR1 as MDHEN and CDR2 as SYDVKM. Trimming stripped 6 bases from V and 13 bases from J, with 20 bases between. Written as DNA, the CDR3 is TGTGCCAGCAGGCGCACCGGTTCCCCAGCGGAGTATTTT. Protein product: CASRRTGSPAEYF.

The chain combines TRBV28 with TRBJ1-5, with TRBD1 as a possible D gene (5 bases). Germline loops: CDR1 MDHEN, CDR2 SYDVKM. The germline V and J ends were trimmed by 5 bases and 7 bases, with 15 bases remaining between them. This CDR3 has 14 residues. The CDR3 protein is CASSMGGWAQPQHF. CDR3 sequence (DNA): TGTGCCAGCAGTATGGGGGGTTGGGCACAGCCCCAGCATTTT. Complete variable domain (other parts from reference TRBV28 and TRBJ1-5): DVKVTQSSRYLVKRTGEKVFLECVQDMDHENMFWYRQDPGLGLRLIYFSYDVKMKEKGDIPEGYSVSREKKERFSLILESASTNQTSMYLCASSMGGWAQPQHFGDGTRLSIL.

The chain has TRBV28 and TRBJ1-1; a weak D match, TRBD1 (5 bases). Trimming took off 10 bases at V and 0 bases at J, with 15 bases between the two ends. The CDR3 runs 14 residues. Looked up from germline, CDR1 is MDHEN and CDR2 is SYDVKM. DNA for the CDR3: TGTGCCATCGGAAACGACAGAGTGAACACTGAAGCTTTCTTT. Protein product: CAIGNDRVNTEAFF.

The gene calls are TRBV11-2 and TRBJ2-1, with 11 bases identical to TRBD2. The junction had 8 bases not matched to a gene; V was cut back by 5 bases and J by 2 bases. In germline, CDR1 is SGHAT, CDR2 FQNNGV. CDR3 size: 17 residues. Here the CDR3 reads CASSTISGRAAYNEQFF. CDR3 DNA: TGTGCCAGCAGCACCATTAGCGGGAGGGCGGCCTACAATGAGCAGTTCTTC.

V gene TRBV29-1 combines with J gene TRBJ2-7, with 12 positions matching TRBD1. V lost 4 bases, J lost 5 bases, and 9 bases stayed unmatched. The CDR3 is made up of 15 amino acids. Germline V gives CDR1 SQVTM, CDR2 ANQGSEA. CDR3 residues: CSVAKGDRGRDEQYF. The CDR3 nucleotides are TGCAGCGTTGCAAAGGGGGACAGGGGGCGCGACGAGCAGTACTTC.

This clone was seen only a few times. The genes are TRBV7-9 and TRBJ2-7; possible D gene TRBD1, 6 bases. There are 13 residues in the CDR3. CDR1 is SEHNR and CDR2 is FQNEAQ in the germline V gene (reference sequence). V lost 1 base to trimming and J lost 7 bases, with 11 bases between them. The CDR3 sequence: CASSLGGPGEQYF. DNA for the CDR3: TGTGCCAGCAGCTTAGGGGGGCCAGGGGAGCAGTACTTC.

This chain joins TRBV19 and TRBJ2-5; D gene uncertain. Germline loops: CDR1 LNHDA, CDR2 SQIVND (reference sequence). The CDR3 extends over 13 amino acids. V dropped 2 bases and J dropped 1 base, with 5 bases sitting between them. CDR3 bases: TGTGCCAGTAGTATAACTGGCCAAGAGACCCAGTACTTC. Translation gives CASSITGQETQYF.

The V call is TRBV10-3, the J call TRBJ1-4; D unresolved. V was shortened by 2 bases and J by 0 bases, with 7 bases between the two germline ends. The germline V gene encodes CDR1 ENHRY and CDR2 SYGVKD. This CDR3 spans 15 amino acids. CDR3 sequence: CAISEGRSTNEKLFF. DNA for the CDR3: TGTGCCATCAGTGAGGGCCGCTCAACTAATGAAAAACTGTTTTTT.

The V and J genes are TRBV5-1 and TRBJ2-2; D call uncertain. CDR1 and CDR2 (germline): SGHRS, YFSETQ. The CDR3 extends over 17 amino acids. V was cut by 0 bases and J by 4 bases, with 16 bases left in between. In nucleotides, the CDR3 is TGCGCCAGCAGCTTGGTGTACAGCAAATCCTCCACCGGGGAGCTGTTTTTT. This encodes CASSLVYSKSSTGELFF. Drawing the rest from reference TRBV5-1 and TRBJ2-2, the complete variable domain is KAGVTQTPRYLIKTRGQQVTLSCSPISGHRSVSWYQQTPGQGLQFLFEYFSETQRNKGNFPGRFSGRQFSNSRSEMNVSTLELGDSALYLCASSLVYSKSSTGELFFGEGSRLTVL.

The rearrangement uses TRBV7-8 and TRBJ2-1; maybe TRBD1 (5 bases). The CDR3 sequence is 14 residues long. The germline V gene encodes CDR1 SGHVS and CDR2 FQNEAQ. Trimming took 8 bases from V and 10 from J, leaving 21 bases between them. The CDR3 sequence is CASFRASARGEQFF. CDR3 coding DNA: TGTGCCAGCTTCAGGGCCAGCGCAAGAGGAGAGCAGTTCTTC.

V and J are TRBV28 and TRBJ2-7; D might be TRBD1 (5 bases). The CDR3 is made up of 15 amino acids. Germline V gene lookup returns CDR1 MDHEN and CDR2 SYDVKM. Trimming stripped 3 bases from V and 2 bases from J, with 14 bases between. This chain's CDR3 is CASSLAWQGTYEQYF. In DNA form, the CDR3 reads TGTGCCAGCAGTTTGGCGTGGCAGGGCACCTACGAGCAGTACTTC.

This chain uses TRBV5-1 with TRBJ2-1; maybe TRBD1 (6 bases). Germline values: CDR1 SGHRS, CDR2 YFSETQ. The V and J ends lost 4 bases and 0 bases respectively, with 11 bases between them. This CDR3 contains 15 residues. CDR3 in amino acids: CASSRTDSSYNEQFF. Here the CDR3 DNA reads TGCGCCAGCAGCCGGACAGATAGCTCCTACAATGAGCAGTTCTTC. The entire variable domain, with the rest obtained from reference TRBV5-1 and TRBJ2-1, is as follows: KAGVTQTPRYLIKTRGQQVTLSCSPISGHRSVSWYQQTPGQGLQFLFEYFSETQRNKGNFPGRFSGRQFSNSRSEMNVSTLELGDSALYLCASSRTDSSYNEQFFGPGTRLTVL.

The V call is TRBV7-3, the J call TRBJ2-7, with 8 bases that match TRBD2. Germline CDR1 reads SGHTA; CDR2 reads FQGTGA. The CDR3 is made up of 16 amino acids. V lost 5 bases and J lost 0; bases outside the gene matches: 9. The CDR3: CASSPLAGPSSYEQYF. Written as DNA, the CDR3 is TGTGCCAGCAGCCCCCTAGCGGGTCCGAGCTCCTACGAGCAGTACTTC.

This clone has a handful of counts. This CDR3 reads CASSLGLNNQPQHF. The CDR3, as DNA: TGTGCCAGCAGCTTAGGTCTAAACAATCAGCCCCAGCATTTT. The gene calls are TRBV11-2 and TRBJ1-5, with unresolved D. In germline, CDR1 is SGHAT, CDR2 FQNNGV. Trimming left V 1 base short and J 3 bases short, with 7 bases between. The CDR3 is 14 residues long.

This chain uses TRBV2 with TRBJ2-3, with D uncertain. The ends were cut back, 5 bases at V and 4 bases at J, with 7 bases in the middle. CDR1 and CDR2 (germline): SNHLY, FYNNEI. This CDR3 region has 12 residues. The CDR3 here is CASSLFADTQYF. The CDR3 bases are TGTGCCAGCAGTCTTTTCGCAGATACGCAGTATTTT.

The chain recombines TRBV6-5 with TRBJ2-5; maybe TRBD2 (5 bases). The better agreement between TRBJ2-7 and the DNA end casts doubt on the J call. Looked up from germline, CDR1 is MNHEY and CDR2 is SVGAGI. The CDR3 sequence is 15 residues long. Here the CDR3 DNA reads TGTGCCAGCAGTTACGCGGTACTAGAACGCTACGAGCAGTACTTC. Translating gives CASSYAVLERYEQYF.

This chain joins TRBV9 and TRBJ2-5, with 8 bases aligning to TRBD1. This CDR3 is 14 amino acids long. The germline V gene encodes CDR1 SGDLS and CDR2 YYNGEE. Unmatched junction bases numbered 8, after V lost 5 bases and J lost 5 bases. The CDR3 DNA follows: TGTGCCAGCAGTCGGAGACAGGGGAAGGAGACCCAGTACTTC. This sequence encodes CASSRRQGKETQYF.

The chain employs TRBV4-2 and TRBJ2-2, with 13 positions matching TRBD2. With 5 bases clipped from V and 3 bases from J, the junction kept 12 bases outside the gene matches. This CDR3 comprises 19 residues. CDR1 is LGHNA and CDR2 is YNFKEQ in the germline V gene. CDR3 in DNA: TGTGCCAGCAGCAACTCCCGACTAGCGGGAGGCCCGTACACCGGGGAGCTGTTTTTT. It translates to CASSNSRLAGGPYTGELFF.

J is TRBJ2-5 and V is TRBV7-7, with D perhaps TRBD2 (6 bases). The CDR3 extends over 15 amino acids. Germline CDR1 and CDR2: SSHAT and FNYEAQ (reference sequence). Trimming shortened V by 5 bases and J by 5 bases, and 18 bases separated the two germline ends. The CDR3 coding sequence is TGTGCCAGCAGCCCCGCCCCAGCGGGCAAGGAGACCCAGTACTTC. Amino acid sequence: CASSPAPAGKETQYF. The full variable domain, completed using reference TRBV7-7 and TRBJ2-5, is GAGVSQSPRYKVTKRGQDVTLRCDPISSHATLYWYQQALGQGPEFLTYFNYEAQPDKSGLPSDRFSAERPEGSISTLTIQRTEQRDSAMYRCASSPAPAGKETQYFGPGTRLLVL.

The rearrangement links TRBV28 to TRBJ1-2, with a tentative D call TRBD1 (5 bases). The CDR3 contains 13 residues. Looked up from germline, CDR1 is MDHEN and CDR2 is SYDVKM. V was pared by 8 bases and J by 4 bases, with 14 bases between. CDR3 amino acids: CASSGGLIYGYTF. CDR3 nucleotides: TGTGCCAGCTCCGGGGGGTTGATCTATGGCTACACCTTC.

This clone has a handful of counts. CDR3 region: CASRLTGSVYEQYF. CDR3 DNA: TGTGCCAGCAGGTTGACAGGGAGCGTCTACGAGCAGTACTTC. J is TRBJ2-7 and V is TRBV2; 7 bases align to TRBD1. The CDR3 runs to 14 residues. Looked up from germline, CDR1 is SNHLY and CDR2 is FYNNEI. J was trimmed by 3 bases and V by 6 bases; bases with no gene match: 8.

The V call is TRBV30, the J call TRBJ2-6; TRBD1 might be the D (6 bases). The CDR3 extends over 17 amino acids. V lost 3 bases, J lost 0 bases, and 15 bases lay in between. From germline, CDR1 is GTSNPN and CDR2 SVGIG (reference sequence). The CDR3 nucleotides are TGTGCCTGGAGCGTCAGGGGTGCAGCCTCTGGGGCCAACGTCCTGACTTTC. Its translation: CAWSVRGAASGANVLTF.

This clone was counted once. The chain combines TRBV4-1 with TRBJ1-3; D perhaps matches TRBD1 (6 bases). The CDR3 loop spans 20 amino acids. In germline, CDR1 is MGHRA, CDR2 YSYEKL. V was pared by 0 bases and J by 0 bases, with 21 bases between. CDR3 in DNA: TGCGCCAGCAGCCAAGAGTCGAGGTGGGGGGGCCCGGCCTCTGGAAACACCATATATTTT. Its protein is CASSQESRWGGPASGNTIYF.

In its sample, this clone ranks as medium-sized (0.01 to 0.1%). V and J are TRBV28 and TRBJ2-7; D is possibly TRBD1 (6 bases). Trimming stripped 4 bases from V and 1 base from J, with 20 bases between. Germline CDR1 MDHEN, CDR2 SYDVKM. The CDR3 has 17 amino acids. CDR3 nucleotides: TGTGCCAGCAGTTCCCCCCTATCGAAGACAGGTTCCTACGAGCAGTACTTC. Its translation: CASSSPLSKTGSYEQYF. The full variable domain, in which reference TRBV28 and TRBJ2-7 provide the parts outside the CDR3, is DVKVTQSSRYLVKRTGEKVFLECVQDMDHENMFWYRQDPGLGLRLIYFSYDVKMKEKGDIPEGYSVSREKKERFSLILESASTNQTSMYLCASSSPLSKTGSYEQYFGPGTRLTVT.

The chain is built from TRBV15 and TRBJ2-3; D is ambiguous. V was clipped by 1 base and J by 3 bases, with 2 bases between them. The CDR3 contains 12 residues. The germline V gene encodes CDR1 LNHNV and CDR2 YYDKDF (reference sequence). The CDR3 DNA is TGTGCCACCAGCAGAGTAACAGATACGCAGTATTTT. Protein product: CATSRVTDTQYF.

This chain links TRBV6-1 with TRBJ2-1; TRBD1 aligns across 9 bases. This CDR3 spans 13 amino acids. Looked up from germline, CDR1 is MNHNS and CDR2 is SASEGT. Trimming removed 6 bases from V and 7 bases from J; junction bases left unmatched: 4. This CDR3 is CASRDRGTNEQFF. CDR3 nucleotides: TGTGCCAGCAGGGACAGGGGTACAAATGAGCAGTTCTTC.

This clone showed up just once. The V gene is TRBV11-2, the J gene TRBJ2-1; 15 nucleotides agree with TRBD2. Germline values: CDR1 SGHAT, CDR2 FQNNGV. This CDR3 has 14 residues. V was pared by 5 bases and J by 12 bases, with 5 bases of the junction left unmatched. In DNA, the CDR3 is TGTGCCAGCAGCCTATGGACTAGCGGGAGGGGGCAGTTCTTC. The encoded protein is CASSLWTSGRGQFF.

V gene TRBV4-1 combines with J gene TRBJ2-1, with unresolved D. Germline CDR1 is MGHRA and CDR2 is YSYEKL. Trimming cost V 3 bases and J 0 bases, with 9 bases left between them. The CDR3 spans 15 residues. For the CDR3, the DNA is TGCGCCAGCAGCCACACAACGCCCTCCTACAATGAGCAGTTCTTC. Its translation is CASSHTTPSYNEQFF.

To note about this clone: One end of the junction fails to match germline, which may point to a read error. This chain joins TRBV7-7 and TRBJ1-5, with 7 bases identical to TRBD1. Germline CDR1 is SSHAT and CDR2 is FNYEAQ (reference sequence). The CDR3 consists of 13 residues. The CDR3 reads CASSDGQDQPQHF. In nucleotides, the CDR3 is TGTGCTAGCAGCGACGGACAGGATCAGCCCCAGCATTTT.